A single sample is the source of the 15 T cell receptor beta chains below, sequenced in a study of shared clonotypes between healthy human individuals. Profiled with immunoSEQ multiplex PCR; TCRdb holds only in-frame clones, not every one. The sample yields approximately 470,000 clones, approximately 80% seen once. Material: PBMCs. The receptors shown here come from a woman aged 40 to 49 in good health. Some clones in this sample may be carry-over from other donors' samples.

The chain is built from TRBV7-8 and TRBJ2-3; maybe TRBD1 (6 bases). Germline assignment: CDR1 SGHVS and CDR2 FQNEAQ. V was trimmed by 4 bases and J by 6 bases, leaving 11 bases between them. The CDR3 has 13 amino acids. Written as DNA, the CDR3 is TGTGCCAGCAGCTCCGGGACAAAGGATACGCAGTATTTT. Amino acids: CASSSGTKDTQYF. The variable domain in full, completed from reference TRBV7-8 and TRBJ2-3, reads GAGVSQSPRYKVAKRGQDVALRCDPISGHVSLFWYQQALGQGPEFLTYFQNEAQLDKSGLPSDRFFAERPEGSVSTLKIQRTQQEDSAVYLCASSSGTKDTQYFGPGTRLTVL.

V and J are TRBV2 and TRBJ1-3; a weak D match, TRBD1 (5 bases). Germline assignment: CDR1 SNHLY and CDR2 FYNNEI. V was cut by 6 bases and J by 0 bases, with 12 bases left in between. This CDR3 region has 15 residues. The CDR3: CASSPGRSSGNTIYF. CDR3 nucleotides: TGTGCCAGCAGCCCGGGACGGTCCTCTGGAAACACCATATATTTT.

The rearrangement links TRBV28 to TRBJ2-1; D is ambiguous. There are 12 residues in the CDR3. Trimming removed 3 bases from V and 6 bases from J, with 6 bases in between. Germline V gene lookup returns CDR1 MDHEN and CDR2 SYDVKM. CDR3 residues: CASSFFSNEQFF. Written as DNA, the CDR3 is TGTGCCAGCAGTTTTTTCAGCAATGAGCAGTTCTTC.

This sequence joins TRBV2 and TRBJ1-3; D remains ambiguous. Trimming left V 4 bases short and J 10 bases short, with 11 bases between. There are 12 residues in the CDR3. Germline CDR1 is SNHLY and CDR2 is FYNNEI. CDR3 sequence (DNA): TGTGCCAGCAGTGCCAGACTTAGGACCATATATTTT. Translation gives CASSARLRTIYF. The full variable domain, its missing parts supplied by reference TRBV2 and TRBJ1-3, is EPEVTQTPSHQVTQMGQEVILRCVPISNHLYFYWYRQILGQKVEFLVSFYNNEISEKSEIFDDQFSVERPDGSNFTLKIRSTKLEDSAMYFCASSARLRTIYFGEGSWLTVV.

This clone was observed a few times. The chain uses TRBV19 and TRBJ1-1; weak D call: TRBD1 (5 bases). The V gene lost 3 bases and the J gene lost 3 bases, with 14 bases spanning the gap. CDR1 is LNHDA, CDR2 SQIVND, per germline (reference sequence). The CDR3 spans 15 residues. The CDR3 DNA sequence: TGTGCCAGTAGTATGTATGGGACGGGATACACTGAAGCTTTCTTT. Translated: CASSMYGTGYTEAFF. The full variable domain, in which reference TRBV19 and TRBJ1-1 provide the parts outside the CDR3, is DGGITQSPKYLFRKEGQNVTLSCEQNLNHDAMYWYRQDPGQGLRLIYYSQIVNDFQKGDIAEGYSVSREKKESFPLTVTSAQKNPTAFYLCASSMYGTGYTEAFFGQGTRLTVV.

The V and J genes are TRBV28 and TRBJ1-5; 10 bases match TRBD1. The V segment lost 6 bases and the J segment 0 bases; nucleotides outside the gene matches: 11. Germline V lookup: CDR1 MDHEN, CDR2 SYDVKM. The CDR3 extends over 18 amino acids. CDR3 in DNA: TGTGCCAGCAGAGAACCGGGACAGGGGATATATAGCAATCAGCCCCAGCATTTT. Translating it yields CASREPGQGIYSNQPQHF.

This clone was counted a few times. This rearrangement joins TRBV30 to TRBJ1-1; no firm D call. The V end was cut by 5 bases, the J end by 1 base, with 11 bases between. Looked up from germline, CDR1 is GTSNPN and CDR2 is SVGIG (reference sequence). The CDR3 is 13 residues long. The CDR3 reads CAWGPDGNTEAFF. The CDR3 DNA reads TGTGCCTGGGGTCCCGACGGGAACACTGAAGCTTTCTTT.

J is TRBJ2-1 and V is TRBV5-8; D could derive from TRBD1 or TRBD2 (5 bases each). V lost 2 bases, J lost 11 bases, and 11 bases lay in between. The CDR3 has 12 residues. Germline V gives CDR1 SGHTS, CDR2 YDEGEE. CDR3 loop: CASSFTRGQQFF. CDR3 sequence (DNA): TGTGCCAGCAGCTTTACACGGGGCCAGCAGTTCTTC. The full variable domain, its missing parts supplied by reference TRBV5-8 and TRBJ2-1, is EAGVTQSPTHLIKTRGQQATLRCSPISGHTSVYWYQQALGLGLQFLLWYDEGEERNRGNFPPRFSGRQFPNYSSELNVNALELEDSALYLCASSFTRGQQFFGPGTRLTVL.

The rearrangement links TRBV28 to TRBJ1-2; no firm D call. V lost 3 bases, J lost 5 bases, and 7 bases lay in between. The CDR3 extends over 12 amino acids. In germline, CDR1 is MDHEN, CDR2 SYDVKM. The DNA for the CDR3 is TGTGCCAGCAGTTTTCTTAGGTATGGCTACACCTTC. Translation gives CASSFLRYGYTF.

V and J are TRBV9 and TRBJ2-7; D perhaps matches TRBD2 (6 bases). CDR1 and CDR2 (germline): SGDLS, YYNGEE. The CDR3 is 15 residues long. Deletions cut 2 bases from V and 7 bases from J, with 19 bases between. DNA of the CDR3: TGTGCCAGCAGCGTGGAGGGGAGTAGGCCAGTGGAGCAGTACTTC. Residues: CASSVEGSRPVEQYF.

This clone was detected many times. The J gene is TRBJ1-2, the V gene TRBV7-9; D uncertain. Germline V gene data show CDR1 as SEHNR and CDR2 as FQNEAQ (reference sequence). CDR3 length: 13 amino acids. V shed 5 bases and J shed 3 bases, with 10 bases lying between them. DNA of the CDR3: TGTGCCAGCAGCGTTCAGAGGGACTATGGCTACACCTTC. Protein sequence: CASSVQRDYGYTF.

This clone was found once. The CDR3 DNA is TGTGCCAGCAGCCGACAGGACTACGAGCAGTACTTC. Protein sequence: CASSRQDYEQYF. The chain has TRBV7-9 and TRBJ2-5; D might be TRBD1 (6 bases). Matching the DNA end better, TRBJ2-7 makes the J call doubtful. The CDR3 sequence is 12 residues long. Germline lookup yields CDR1 SEHNR and CDR2 FQNEAQ (reference sequence).

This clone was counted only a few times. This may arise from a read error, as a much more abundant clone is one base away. The DNA for the CDR3 is TGTGCCTGGAGTTCTCAGGTGAACACTGAAGCTTTCTTT. Translating gives CAWSSQVNTEAFF. V usage is TRBV30 and J usage is TRBJ1-1, with unresolved D. The germline gives CDR1 GTSNPN, CDR2 SVGIG (reference sequence). Trimming removed 2 bases at V and 0 bases at J, with 7 bases between. The CDR3 has 13 residues.

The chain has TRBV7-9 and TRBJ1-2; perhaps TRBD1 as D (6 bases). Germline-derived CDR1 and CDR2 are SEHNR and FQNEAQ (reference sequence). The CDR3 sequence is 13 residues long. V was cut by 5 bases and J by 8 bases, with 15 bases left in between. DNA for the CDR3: TGTGCCAGCAGCCCAGGGGACTTTTGGGGCTACACCTTC. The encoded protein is CASSPGDFWGYTF. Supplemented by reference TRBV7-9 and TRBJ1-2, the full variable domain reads DTGVSQNPRHKITKRGQNVTFRCDPISEHNRLYWYRQTLGQGPEFLTYFQNEAQLEKSRLLSDRFSAERPKGSFSTLEIQRTEQGDSAMYLCASSPGDFWGYTFGSGTRLTVV.

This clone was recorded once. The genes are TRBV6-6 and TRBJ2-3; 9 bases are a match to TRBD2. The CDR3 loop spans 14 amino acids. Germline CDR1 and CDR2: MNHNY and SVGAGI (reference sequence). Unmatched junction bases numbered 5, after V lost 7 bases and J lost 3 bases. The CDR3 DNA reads TGTGCCAGCAAGTTGCGGGAGGGGACAGATACGCAGTATTTT. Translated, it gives CASKLREGTDTQYF.